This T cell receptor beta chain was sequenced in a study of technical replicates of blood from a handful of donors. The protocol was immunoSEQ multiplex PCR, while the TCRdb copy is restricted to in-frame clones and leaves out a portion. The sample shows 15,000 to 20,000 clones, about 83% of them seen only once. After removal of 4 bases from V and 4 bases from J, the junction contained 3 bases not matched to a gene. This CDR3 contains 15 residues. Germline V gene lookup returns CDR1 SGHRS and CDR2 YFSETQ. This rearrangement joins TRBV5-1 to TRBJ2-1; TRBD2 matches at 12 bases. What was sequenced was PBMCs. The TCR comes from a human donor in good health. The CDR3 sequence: CASSPTSGSYNEQFF. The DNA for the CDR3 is TGCGCCAGCAGCCCGACTAGCGGGAGTTACAATGAGCAGTTCTTC.